This TCR beta chain was sequenced during a study of glioma-infiltrating T cells after dendritic cell vaccination. Some clones are missing from TCRdb's copy, which holds only in-frame ones; the method was immunoSEQ multiplex PCR. The sample records around 58,000 clones, roughly 80% being singletons. This sequence originates from a human donor with glioblastoma. The sequencing here drew on blood, taken before dendritic cell vaccination.

As DNA, the CDR3 is TGTGCCAGCAGCTTCCGGGGGGGGCCAAGGGGCTACAATGAGCAGTTCTTC. Amino acid sequence: CASSFRGGPRGYNEQFF. The J gene is TRBJ2-1, the V gene TRBV11-2, with TRBD2 identical over 8 bases. The V gene end was trimmed by 3 bases and the J gene end by 3 bases; junction bases not matched to a gene: 10. CDR1 is SGHAT, CDR2 FQNNGV, per germline. This CDR3 has 17 amino acids.